This is a list of T cell receptor beta chains from one sample in a study of shared clonotypes between healthy human individuals. Produced via immunoSEQ multiplex PCR; TCRdb's table is partial and in-frame only. The sample carries roughly 1,800,000 clones, just under 95% recorded once. Sequenced: naive CD8+ T cells sorted from blood. The receptors were sampled from a young man in good health. CDR3s include the opening cysteine and the closing phenylalanine or tryptophan. D genes are given only for firm matches. Clone size appears in some rows only: once, few, many, or a class for an expanded clone.

v_call: TRBV30; j_call: TRBJ2-1; clone_size: -; d_call: TRBD2; cdr3_nt: TGTGCCTGGGGGGATGTGGCGGGAGGGGTCTATGAGCAGTTCTTC; cdr3_aa: CAWGDVAGGVYEQFF
v_call: TRBV5-1; j_call: TRBJ2-7; clone_size: -; d_call: TRBD1; cdr3_nt: TGCGCCAGCAGCTTGTTCCTCGGACAGGGGAGTGGCGAGCAGTACTTC; cdr3_aa: CASSLFLGQGSGEQYF
v_call: TRBV27; j_call: TRBJ1-1; clone_size: -; d_call: TRBD1; cdr3_nt: TGTGCCAGCAGCCAACCACGACAGGGGACTGAAGCTTTCTTT; cdr3_aa: CASSQPRQGTEAFF
v_call: TRBV5-6; j_call: TRBJ2-6; clone_size: -; d_call: -; cdr3_nt: TGTGCCAGCAGCTTATTCTCTGGGGCCAACGTCCTGACTTTC; cdr3_aa: CASSLFSGANVLTF
v_call: TRBV18; j_call: TRBJ2-7; clone_size: -; d_call: TRBD2; cdr3_nt: TGTGCCACCACAGAGACTAGCGTGTCCTACGAGCAGTACTTC; cdr3_aa: CATTETSVSYEQYF
v_call: TRBV2; j_call: TRBJ2-1; clone_size: -; d_call: TRBD2; cdr3_nt: TGTGCCAGCAGTGGAGAACTAGCGGGTGAGCAGTTCTTC; cdr3_aa: CASSGELAGEQFF
v_call: TRBV11-2; j_call: TRBJ2-5; clone_size: -; d_call: -; cdr3_nt: TGTGCCAGCAGCTTCACGGGGATCCAAGAGACCCAGTACTTC; cdr3_aa: CASSFTGIQETQYF
v_call: TRBV6-5; j_call: TRBJ2-7; clone_size: -; d_call: -; cdr3_nt: TGTGCCAGCAGTTACTCGAATCCGGGGGCAGTTGTCGAGCAGTACTTC; cdr3_aa: CASSYSNPGAVVEQYF
v_call: TRBV11-2; j_call: TRBJ2-7; clone_size: -; d_call: -; cdr3_nt: TGTGCCAGCAGCTTAGATTACGGGAGTCCCTCCTACGAGCAGTACTTC; cdr3_aa: CASSLDYGSPSYEQYF
v_call: TRBV4-1; j_call: TRBJ2-7; clone_size: -; d_call: -; cdr3_nt: TGCGCCAGCAGCCAAACCACCGACAGAGCCTACGAGCAGTACTTC; cdr3_aa: CASSQTTDRAYEQYF
v_call: TRBV5-5; j_call: TRBJ2-7; clone_size: -; d_call: TRBD1; cdr3_nt: TGTGCCAGCAGCCCAGGACAGGGTTTGTCCTACGAGCAGTACTTC; cdr3_aa: CASSPGQGLSYEQYF
v_call: TRBV19; j_call: TRBJ2-7; clone_size: -; d_call: -; cdr3_nt: TGTGCCAGTAGCCTGTCGGGAAACAGGGACCACGAGCAGTACTTC; cdr3_aa: CASSLSGNRDHEQYF
v_call: TRBV29-1; j_call: TRBJ2-3; clone_size: -; d_call: -; cdr3_nt: TGCAGCGTTGAAGATGGGGACATAGGGGATACGCAGTATTTT; cdr3_aa: CSVEDGDIGDTQYF
v_call: TRBV7-9; j_call: TRBJ2-7; clone_size: -; d_call: -; cdr3_nt: TGTGCCAGCAGCTTAGACTATTACGAGCAGTACTTC; cdr3_aa: CASSLDYYEQYF
v_call: TRBV29-1; j_call: TRBJ1-5; clone_size: -; d_call: -; cdr3_nt: TGCAGCGCCCTTGAGGGGGGTGTTCAGCCCCAGCATTTT; cdr3_aa: CSALEGGVQPQHF
v_call: TRBV27; j_call: TRBJ1-3; clone_size: -; d_call: -; cdr3_nt: TGTGCCAGCAGTTCTTACTCGGACCCACACCGAAACCCCGGGCCTGGAAACACCATATATTTT; cdr3_aa: CASSSYSDPHRNPGPGNTIYF
v_call: TRBV30; j_call: TRBJ1-1; clone_size: -; d_call: -; cdr3_nt: TGTGCCTGGAGTGAAATCGGACGGCGAATTAACACTGAAGCTTTCTTT; cdr3_aa: CAWSEIGRRINTEAFF
v_call: TRBV28; j_call: TRBJ2-7; clone_size: -; d_call: -; cdr3_nt: TGTGCCTCGGGGGCAGCAGTCTACGAGCAGTACTTC; cdr3_aa: CASGAAVYEQYF
v_call: TRBV2; j_call: TRBJ2-2; clone_size: -; d_call: TRBD1; cdr3_nt: TGTGCCAGCAGTCGACAGGGAACCGGGGAGCTGTTTTTT; cdr3_aa: CASSRQGTGELFF
v_call: TRBV7-6; j_call: TRBJ2-3; clone_size: -; d_call: TRBD2; cdr3_nt: TGTGCCAGCAGCTTAAGCTTGGCTAGCGGCGGGGATACGCAGTATTTT; cdr3_aa: CASSLSLASGGDTQYF
v_call: TRBV28; j_call: TRBJ1-4; clone_size: -; d_call: -; cdr3_nt: TGTGCCAGCAGTTTATACCTGGACACTCCAAATGAAAAACTGTTTTTT; cdr3_aa: CASSLYLDTPNEKLFF
v_call: TRBV6-5; j_call: TRBJ2-7; clone_size: few; d_call: -; cdr3_nt: TGTGCCAGCAGTTACGGCCACCGCTACGAGCAGTACTTC; cdr3_aa: CASSYGHRYEQYF
v_call: TRBV9; j_call: TRBJ2-3; clone_size: once; d_call: TRBD2; cdr3_nt: TGTGCCAGCAGCGGCGGGACTAGCGGGAGGTTGACAGATACGCAGTATTTT; cdr3_aa: CASSGGTSGRLTDTQYF
v_call: TRBV4-1; j_call: TRBJ2-5; clone_size: -; d_call: TRBD1; cdr3_nt: TGCGCCAGCAGCCAAGAGGGGACAGCCCAAGAGACCCAGTACTTC; cdr3_aa: CASSQEGTAQETQYF
v_call: TRBV4-3; j_call: TRBJ1-4; clone_size: -; d_call: -; cdr3_nt: TGCGCCAGCAGCTTCTTAGGGGCCGAGAATGAAAAACTGTTTTTT; cdr3_aa: CASSFLGAENEKLFF
v_call: TRBV28; j_call: TRBJ2-2; clone_size: -; d_call: -; cdr3_nt: TGTGCCAGCAGTTTATTTCCAGCGGGCGTACCGAACACCGGGGAGCTGTTTTTT; cdr3_aa: CASSLFPAGVPNTGELFF
v_call: TRBV28; j_call: TRBJ1-5; clone_size: -; d_call: -; cdr3_nt: TGTGCCAGCACCGGGGAGGGACGGGGGTGGCAGCCCCAGCATTTT; cdr3_aa: CASTGEGRGWQPQHF
v_call: TRBV27; j_call: TRBJ1-3; clone_size: -; d_call: TRBD1; cdr3_nt: TGTGCCAGCAGCCCGACAGGGGATGGAAACACCATATATTTT; cdr3_aa: CASSPTGDGNTIYF
v_call: TRBV5-6; j_call: TRBJ2-3; clone_size: -; d_call: -; cdr3_nt: TGTGCCAGCAGCTTCGCAGGCCGCACAGATACGCAGTATTTT; cdr3_aa: CASSFAGRTDTQYF
v_call: TRBV5-1; j_call: TRBJ2-2; clone_size: -; d_call: -; cdr3_nt: TGCGCCAGCAGCTTCACGGCGGGAACCGGGGAGCTGTTTTTT; cdr3_aa: CASSFTAGTGELFF
v_call: TRBV27; j_call: TRBJ1-1; clone_size: -; d_call: -; cdr3_nt: TGTGCCAGCAGTTTGCGACAGGTTGGGACTGAAGCTTTCTTT; cdr3_aa: CASSLRQVGTEAFF
v_call: TRBV19; j_call: TRBJ1-3; clone_size: -; d_call: -; cdr3_nt: TGTGCCAGTAGTCCCTTGGAGGGCGCCTCTGGAAACACCATATATTTT; cdr3_aa: CASSPLEGASGNTIYF
v_call: TRBV14; j_call: TRBJ2-3; clone_size: -; d_call: TRBD2; cdr3_nt: TGTGCCAGCAGCCAAGAAATGGGCCCTAGCGGGGGGATCACAGATACGCAGTATTTT; cdr3_aa: CASSQEMGPSGGITDTQYF
v_call: TRBV28; j_call: TRBJ2-1; clone_size: -; d_call: -; cdr3_nt: TGTGCCAGCAGACGACAGGTTGACAATGAGCAGTTCTTC; cdr3_aa: CASRRQVDNEQFF
v_call: TRBV4-1; j_call: TRBJ1-5; clone_size: -; d_call: -; cdr3_nt: TGCGCCAGCAGCCAAGCGGTTACAGAATTCAGGCAGCCCCAGCATTTT; cdr3_aa: CASSQAVTEFRQPQHF
v_call: TRBV19; j_call: TRBJ2-7; clone_size: -; d_call: TRBD2; cdr3_nt: TGTGCCAGTAGTATAGGGACTAGCGGGAGATTCCACGAGCAGTACTTC; cdr3_aa: CASSIGTSGRFHEQYF
v_call: TRBV7-6; j_call: TRBJ2-3; clone_size: -; d_call: TRBD2; cdr3_nt: TGTGCCAGCAGCTTGCTGGCTAGCGGGGGCACAGATACGCAGTATTTT; cdr3_aa: CASSLLASGGTDTQYF
v_call: TRBV6-5; j_call: TRBJ2-7; clone_size: -; d_call: -; cdr3_nt: TGTGCCAGCAGTTACTGGGCAGACTCCTACGAGCAGTACTTC; cdr3_aa: CASSYWADSYEQYF
v_call: TRBV2; j_call: TRBJ1-1; clone_size: -; d_call: -; cdr3_nt: TGTGCCGGCCGAACAGCCCTCGACACTGAAGCTTTCTTT; cdr3_aa: CAGRTALDTEAFF
v_call: TRBV27; j_call: TRBJ2-7; clone_size: -; d_call: TRBD1; cdr3_nt: TGTGCCAGCAGTTTGGGACAGGGGGCGCTGGAGCAGTACTTC; cdr3_aa: CASSLGQGALEQYF
v_call: TRBV9; j_call: TRBJ1-2; clone_size: -; d_call: -; cdr3_nt: TGTGCCAGCAGCGTACTGGAGGTGGCTAACTATGGCTACACCTTC; cdr3_aa: CASSVLEVANYGYTF
v_call: TRBV10-3; j_call: TRBJ2-7; clone_size: -; d_call: -; cdr3_nt: TGTGCCATCTCAGTTCCAGGGAGCTCCTACGAGCAGTACTTC; cdr3_aa: CAISVPGSSYEQYF
v_call: TRBV4-1; j_call: TRBJ2-5; clone_size: -; d_call: -; cdr3_nt: TGCGCCAGCAGCCAAGAAAGAGGGATGGCGACCCAGTACTTC; cdr3_aa: CASSQERGMATQYF
v_call: TRBV4-2; j_call: TRBJ1-1; clone_size: -; d_call: TRBD1; cdr3_nt: TGTGCCAGCAGCCAAGAGGGGGCAGGGGGTACTGAAGCTTTCTTT; cdr3_aa: CASSQEGAGGTEAFF
v_call: TRBV6-6; j_call: TRBJ2-7; clone_size: -; d_call: -; cdr3_nt: TGTGCCAGCAGTTACGCCCCGGCTAACGAGCAGTACTTC; cdr3_aa: CASSYAPANEQYF
v_call: TRBV5-5; j_call: TRBJ2-2; clone_size: -; d_call: TRBD1; cdr3_nt: TGTGCCAGCAGCCTGCTTGACAGGGCCCCCGGGGAGCTGTTTTTT; cdr3_aa: CASSLLDRAPGELFF
v_call: TRBV9; j_call: TRBJ2-5; clone_size: once; d_call: -; cdr3_nt: TGTGCCAGCAGCCCCGGTGACCGAGAGATGACCCAGTACTTC; cdr3_aa: CASSPGDREMTQYF
v_call: TRBV5-1; j_call: TRBJ2-1; clone_size: -; d_call: TRBD2; cdr3_nt: TGCGCCAGCAGCTTGGAAGGTCAGGGGATAGCGGGAGTTCTTTACAATGAGCAGTTCTTC; cdr3_aa: CASSLEGQGIAGVLYNEQFF
v_call: TRBV11-2; j_call: TRBJ2-6; clone_size: -; d_call: -; cdr3_nt: TGTGCCAGCAGCGCCTACCTCTCGGGACGAGACTCTGGGGCCAACGTCCTGACTTTC; cdr3_aa: CASSAYLSGRDSGANVLTF
v_call: TRBV29-1; j_call: TRBJ2-1; clone_size: -; d_call: TRBD1; cdr3_nt: TGCAGCGTTGAAGACTTGGACAGGGCTGACAATGAGCAGTTCTTC; cdr3_aa: CSVEDLDRADNEQFF
v_call: TRBV28; j_call: TRBJ2-5; clone_size: -; d_call: -; cdr3_nt: TGTGCCAGCAGTCGTATACCGGGGGTCGTCCAAGAGACCCAGTACTTC; cdr3_aa: CASSRIPGVVQETQYF
v_call: TRBV5-8; j_call: TRBJ2-7; clone_size: once; d_call: -; cdr3_nt: TGTGCCAGCAGCTTGAGGCAGGGTTTCACCTACGAGCAGTACTTC; cdr3_aa: CASSLRQGFTYEQYF
v_call: TRBV29-1; j_call: TRBJ1-1; clone_size: once; d_call: TRBD1; cdr3_nt: TGCAGCGTTCTAACGGCAGGACAGGGGAACACTGAAGCTTTCTTT; cdr3_aa: CSVLTAGQGNTEAFF
v_call: TRBV27; j_call: TRBJ2-5; clone_size: -; d_call: TRBD1; cdr3_nt: TGTGCCAGCAGTAGATGGGACAGCCCCCTGGGGACCCAGTACTTC; cdr3_aa: CASSRWDSPLGTQYF
v_call: TRBV7-9; j_call: TRBJ2-7; clone_size: -; d_call: -; cdr3_nt: TGTGCCAGCAGCTTAGTAGCCCTACAGGGATCCTACGAGCAGTACTTC; cdr3_aa: CASSLVALQGSYEQYF
v_call: TRBV5-8; j_call: TRBJ2-1; clone_size: -; d_call: TRBD2; cdr3_nt: TGTGCCAGCGGTTTAGCGGGGGGGATTTACAATGAGCAGTTCTTC; cdr3_aa: CASGLAGGIYNEQFF
v_call: TRBV6-6; j_call: TRBJ2-1; clone_size: -; d_call: -; cdr3_nt: TGTGCCAGCAGTTATGGCGATGAGCAGTTCTTC; cdr3_aa: CASSYGDEQFF